Here is one T cell receptor beta chain with its context. TCRdb reanalysed the RT-PCR reads using MiXCR and keeps one entry per CDR3 protein. The sample consists of roughly 200,000 distinct CDR3 sequences, about 40% of them appearing once. The germline gives CDR1 SGHDT, CDR2 YYEEEE. V lost 4 bases and J 4 bases, leaving 8 bases between the germline ends. This CDR3 is 12 amino acids long. This sample was taken from a study of patients and donors after allogeneic stem cell transplantation. The sequence came from a human donor who was either an allogeneic HSCT recipient or a stem cell or donor lymphocyte infusion donor (not recorded which). It is not recorded whose cells these are; they may come from a transplant donor. The chain joins TRBV5-6 to TRBJ1-1; D may be TRBD1 (5 bases). The source material was blood, either unsorted or a sorted T cell fraction (not recorded which). The CDR3 region is CASSKGSTEAFF. Here the CDR3 DNA reads TGTGCCAGCAGCAAGGGGTCCACTGAAGCTTTCTTT.